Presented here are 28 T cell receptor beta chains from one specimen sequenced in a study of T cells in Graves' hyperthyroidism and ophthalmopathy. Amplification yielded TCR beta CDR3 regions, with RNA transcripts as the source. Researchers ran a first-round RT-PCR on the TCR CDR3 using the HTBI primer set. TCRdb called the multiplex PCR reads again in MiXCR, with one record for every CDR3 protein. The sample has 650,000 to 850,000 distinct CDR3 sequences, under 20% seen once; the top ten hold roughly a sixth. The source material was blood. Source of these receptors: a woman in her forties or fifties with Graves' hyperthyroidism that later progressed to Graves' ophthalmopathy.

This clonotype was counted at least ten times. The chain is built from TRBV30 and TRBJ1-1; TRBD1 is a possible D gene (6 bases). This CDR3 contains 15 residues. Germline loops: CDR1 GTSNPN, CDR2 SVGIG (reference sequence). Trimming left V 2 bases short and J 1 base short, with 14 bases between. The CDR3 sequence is CAWSIQGFPNTEAFF. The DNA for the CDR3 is TGTGCCTGGAGTATACAGGGATTCCCGAACACTGAAGCTTTCTTT. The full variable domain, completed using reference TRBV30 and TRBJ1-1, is SQTIHQWPATLVQPVGSPLSLECTVEGTSNPNLYWYRQAAGRGLQLLFYSVGIGQISSEVPQNLSASRPQDRQFILSSKKLLLSDSGFYLCAWSIQGFPNTEAFFGQGTRLTVV.

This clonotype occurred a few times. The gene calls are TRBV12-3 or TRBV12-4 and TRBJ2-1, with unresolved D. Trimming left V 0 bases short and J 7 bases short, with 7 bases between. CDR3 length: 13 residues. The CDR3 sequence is CASSLAGWNEQFF. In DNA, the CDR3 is TGTGCCAGCAGTTTAGCTGGATGGAATGAGCAGTTCTTC.

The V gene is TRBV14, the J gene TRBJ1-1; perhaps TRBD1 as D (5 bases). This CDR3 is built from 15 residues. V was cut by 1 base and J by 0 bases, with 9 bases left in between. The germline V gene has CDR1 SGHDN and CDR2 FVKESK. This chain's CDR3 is CASSQVLGVNTEAFF. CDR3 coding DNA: TGTGCCAGCAGCCAAGTCCTAGGGGTGAACACTGAAGCTTTCTTT.

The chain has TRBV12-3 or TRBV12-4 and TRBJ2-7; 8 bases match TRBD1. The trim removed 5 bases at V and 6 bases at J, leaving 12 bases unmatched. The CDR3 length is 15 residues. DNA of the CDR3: TGTGCCAGCAGTCCGGGGACAGGCCTGATCTCCGAGCAGTACTTC. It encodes CASSPGTGLISEQYF.

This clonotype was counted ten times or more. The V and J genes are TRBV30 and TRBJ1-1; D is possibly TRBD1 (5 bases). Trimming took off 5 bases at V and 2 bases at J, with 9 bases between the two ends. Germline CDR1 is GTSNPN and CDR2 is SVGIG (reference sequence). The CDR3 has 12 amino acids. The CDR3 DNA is TGTGCCTGGCGGACATCTAACACTGAAGCTTTCTTT. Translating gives CAWRTSNTEAFF.

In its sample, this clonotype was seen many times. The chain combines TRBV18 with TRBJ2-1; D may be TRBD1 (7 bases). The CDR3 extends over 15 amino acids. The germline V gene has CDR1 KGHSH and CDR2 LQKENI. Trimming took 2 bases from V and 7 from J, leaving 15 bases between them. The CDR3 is CASSPDRAGLNEQFF. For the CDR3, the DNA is TGTGCCAGCTCACCAGACAGGGCGGGGTTGAATGAGCAGTTCTTC.

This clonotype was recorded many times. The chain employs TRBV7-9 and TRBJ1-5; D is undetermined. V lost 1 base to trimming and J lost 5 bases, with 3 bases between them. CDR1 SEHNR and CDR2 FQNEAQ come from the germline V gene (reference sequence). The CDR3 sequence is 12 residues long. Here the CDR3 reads CASSLGDQPQHF. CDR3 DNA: TGTGCCAGCAGCTTAGGGGATCAGCCCCAGCATTTT.

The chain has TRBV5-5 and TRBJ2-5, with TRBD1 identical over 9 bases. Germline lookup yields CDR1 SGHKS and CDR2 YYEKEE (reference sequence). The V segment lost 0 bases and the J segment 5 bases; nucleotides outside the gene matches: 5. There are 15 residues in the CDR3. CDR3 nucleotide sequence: TGTGCCAGCAGCTTGGGACAGGGGGGGCTCGAGACCCAGTACTTC. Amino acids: CASSLGQGGLETQYF.

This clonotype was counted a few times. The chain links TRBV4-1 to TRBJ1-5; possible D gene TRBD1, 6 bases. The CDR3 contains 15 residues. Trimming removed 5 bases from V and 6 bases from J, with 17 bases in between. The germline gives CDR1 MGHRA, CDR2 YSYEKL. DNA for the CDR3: TGCGCCAGCAGCTCCGCCCGGGGGGCTAGTCAGCCCCAGCATTTT. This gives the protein CASSSARGASQPQHF.

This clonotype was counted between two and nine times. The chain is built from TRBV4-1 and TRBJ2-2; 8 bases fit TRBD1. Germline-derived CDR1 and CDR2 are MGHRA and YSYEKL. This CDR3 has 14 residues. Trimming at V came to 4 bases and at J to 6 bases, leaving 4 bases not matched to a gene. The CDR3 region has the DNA TGCGCCAGCAGCCGTACAGGGGGGTCCGGGGAGCTGTTTTTT. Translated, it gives CASSRTGGSGELFF.

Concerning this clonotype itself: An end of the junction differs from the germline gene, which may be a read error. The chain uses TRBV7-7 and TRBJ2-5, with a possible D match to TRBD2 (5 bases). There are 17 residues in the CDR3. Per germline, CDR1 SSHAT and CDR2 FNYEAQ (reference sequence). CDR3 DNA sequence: TGTGCTAGCAACGTGCGACGGGGTCCCCGAACACAAGAGACCCAGTACTTC. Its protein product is CASNVRRGPRTQETQYF.

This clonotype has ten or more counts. CDR3 bases: TGTGCCAGCAGTGAATCACGGATCTACGAGCAGTACTTC. It is translated as CASSESRIYEQYF. The J gene is TRBJ2-7, the V gene TRBV2; D gene uncertain. CDR3 length: 13 amino acids. The germline gives CDR1 SNHLY, CDR2 FYNNEI. The ends were cut back, 2 bases at V and 3 bases at J, with 8 bases in the middle.

CDR3 DNA sequence: TGCAGTGCCACGGTGGAGACCCAGTACTTC. Amino acids: CSATVETQYF. This chain connects TRBV20-1 to TRBJ2-5; D unresolved. This CDR3 contains 10 residues. V was cut by 6 bases and J by 5 bases, with 7 bases left in between. The germline V gene encodes CDR1 DFQATT and CDR2 SNEGSKA (reference sequence).

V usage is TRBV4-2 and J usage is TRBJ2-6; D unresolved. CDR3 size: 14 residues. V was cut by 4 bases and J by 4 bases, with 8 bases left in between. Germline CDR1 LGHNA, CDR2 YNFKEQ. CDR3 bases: TGTGCCAGCAGCCTCGCCGAGGGGGCCAACGTCCTGACTTTC. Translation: CASSLAEGANVLTF.

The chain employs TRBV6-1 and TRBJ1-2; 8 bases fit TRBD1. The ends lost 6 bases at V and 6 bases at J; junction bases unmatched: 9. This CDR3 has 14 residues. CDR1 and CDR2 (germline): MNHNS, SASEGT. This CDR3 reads CASRSTGGGHGYTF. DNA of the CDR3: TGTGCCAGCAGATCAACAGGGGGAGGACATGGCTACACCTTC.

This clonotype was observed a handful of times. In nucleotides, the CDR3 is TGTGCCATCCAGGGACTAGCGGGGGGGCCTGGAGATACGCAGTATTTT. Translation: CAIQGLAGGPGDTQYF. The chain uses TRBV10-3 and TRBJ2-3, with 16 bases that match TRBD2. The CDR3 extends over 16 amino acids. J lost 5 bases, V lost 8 bases, and 7 bases had no gene match. The germline CDR1 and CDR2 sequences are ENHRY and SYGVKD.

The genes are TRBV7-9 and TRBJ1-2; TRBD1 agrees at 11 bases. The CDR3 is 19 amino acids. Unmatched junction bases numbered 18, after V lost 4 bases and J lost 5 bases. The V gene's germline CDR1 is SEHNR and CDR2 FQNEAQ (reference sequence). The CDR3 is CASSWTYSDRGQFLYGYTF. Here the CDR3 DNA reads TGTGCCAGCAGCTGGACGTACTCGGACAGGGGGCAATTCCTATATGGCTACACCTTC. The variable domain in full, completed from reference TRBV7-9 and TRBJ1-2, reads DTGVSQNPRHKITKRGQNVTFRCDPISEHNRLYWYRQTLGQGPEFLTYFQNEAQLEKSRLLSDRFSAERPKGSFSTLEIQRTEQGDSAMYLCASSWTYSDRGQFLYGYTFGSGTRLTVV.

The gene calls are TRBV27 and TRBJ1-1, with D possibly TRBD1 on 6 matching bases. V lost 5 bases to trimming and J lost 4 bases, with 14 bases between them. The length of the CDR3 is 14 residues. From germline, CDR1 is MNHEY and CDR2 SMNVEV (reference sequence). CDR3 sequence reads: CASSPGDWGTEAFF. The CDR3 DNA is TGTGCCAGCAGTCCAGGGGATTGGGGCACTGAAGCTTTCTTT.

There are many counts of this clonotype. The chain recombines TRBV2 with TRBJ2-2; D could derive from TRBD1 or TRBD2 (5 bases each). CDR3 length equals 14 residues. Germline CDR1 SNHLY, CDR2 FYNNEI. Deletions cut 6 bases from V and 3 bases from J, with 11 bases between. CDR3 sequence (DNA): TGTGCCAGCAGCTGGGACCAATACACCGGGGAGCTGTTTTTT. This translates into CASSWDQYTGELFF.

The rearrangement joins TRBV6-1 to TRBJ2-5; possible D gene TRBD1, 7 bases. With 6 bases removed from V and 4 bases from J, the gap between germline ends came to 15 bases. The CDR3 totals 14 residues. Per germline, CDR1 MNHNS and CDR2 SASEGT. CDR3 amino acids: CASRDQGGRETQYF. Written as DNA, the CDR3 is TGTGCCAGCAGAGACCAGGGGGGCCGAGAGACCCAGTACTTC.

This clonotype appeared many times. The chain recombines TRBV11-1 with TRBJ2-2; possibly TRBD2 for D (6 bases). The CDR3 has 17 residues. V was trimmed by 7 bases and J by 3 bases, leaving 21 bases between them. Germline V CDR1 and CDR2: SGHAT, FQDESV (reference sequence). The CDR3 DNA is TGTGCCAGCACCAACCCAGGTGGTAGCGGTTACACCGGGGAGCTGTTTTTT. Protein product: CASTNPGGSGYTGELFF.

The CDR3 here is CSVADSGGTSGNTIYF. CDR3 coding DNA: TGCAGCGTCGCTGATTCAGGGGGAACCTCTGGAAACACCATATATTTT. V gene TRBV29-1 combines with J gene TRBJ1-3, with TRBD1 matching over 7 bases. The germline V gene encodes CDR1 SQVTM and CDR2 ANQGSEA. The junction had 11 bases not matched to a gene; V was cut back by 6 bases and J by 0 bases. This CDR3 contains 16 residues. The full variable domain, completed using reference TRBV29-1 and TRBJ1-3, is SAVISQKPSRDICQRGTSLTIQCQVDSQVTMMFWYRQQPGQSLTLIATANQGSEATYESGFVIDKFPISRPNLTFSTLTVSNMSPEDSSIYLCSVADSGGTSGNTIYFGEGSWLTVV.

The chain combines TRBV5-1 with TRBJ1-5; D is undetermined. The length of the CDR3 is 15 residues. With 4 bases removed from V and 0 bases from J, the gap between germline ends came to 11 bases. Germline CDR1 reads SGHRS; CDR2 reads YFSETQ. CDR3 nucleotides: TGCGCCAGCAGCCTTGACCCGTATAGCAATCAGCCCCAGCATTTT. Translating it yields CASSLDPYSNQPQHF. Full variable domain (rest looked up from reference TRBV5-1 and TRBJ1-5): KAGVTQTPRYLIKTRGQQVTLSCSPISGHRSVSWYQQTPGQGLQFLFEYFSETQRNKGNFPGRFSGRQFSNSRSEMNVSTLELGDSALYLCASSLDPYSNQPQHFGDGTRLSIL.

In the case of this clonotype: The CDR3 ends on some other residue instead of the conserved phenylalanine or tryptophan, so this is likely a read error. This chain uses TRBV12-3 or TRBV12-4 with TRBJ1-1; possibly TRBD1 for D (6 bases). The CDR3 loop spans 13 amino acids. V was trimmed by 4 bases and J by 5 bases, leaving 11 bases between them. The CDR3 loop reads CASSSRGRTEAFS. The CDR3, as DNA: TGTGCCAGCAGTTCCAGGGGTAGGACTGAAGCTTTCTCT.

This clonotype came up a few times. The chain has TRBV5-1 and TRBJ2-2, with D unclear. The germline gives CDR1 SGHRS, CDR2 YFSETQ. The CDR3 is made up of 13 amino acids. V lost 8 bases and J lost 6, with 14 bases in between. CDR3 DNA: TGCGCCAGTGGTGATTGGCAAGCCGGGGAGCTGTTTTTT. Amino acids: CASGDWQAGELFF.

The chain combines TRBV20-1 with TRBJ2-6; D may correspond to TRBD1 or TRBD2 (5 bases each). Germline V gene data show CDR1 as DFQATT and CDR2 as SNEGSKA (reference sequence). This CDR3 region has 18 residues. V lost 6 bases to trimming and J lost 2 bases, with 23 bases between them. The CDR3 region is CSAPAAGTIAAGANVLTF. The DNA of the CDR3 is TGCAGTGCCCCCGCCGCCGGGACGATAGCTGCTGGGGCCAACGTCCTGACTTTC.

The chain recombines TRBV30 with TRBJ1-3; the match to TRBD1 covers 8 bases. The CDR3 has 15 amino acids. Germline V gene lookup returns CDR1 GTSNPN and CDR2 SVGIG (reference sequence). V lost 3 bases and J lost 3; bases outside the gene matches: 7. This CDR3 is CAWRKTGENGNTIYF. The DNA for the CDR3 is TGTGCCTGGAGAAAGACAGGGGAAAATGGAAACACCATATATTTT. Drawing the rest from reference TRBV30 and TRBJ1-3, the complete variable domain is SQTIHQWPATLVQPVGSPLSLECTVEGTSNPNLYWYRQAAGRGLQLLFYSVGIGQISSEVPQNLSASRPQDRQFILSSKKLLLSDSGFYLCAWRKTGENGNTIYFGEGSWLTVV.

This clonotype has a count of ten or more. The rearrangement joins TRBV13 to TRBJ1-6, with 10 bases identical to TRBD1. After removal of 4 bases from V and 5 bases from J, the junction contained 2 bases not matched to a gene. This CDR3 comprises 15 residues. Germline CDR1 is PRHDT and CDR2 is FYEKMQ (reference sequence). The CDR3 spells CASSSGTGDNSPLHF. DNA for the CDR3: TGTGCCAGCAGCTCCGGGACAGGGGATAATTCACCCCTCCACTTT.